This paragraph reports one T cell receptor (beta chain). The antigen is unknown. With 60 Vbeta and 13 Jbeta primers, the PCR was carried out. Measured with immunoSEQ multiplex PCR; TCRdb has only the in-frame clones, and not every one. The sample lists under 150,000 clones; 60% to 85% were seen once. The data stem from a study of cytomegalovirus exposure and HLA in healthy donors. Notes on the study in general: Previous analysis showed most TCR beta V segments were productive about 90% or about 30% of the time. When analyzed later, a missense DCLRE1C variant was found to be linked to TCR beta V- and J-gene trimming. Solely CMV serostatus was available to characterize immune exposure.

Germline-derived CDR1 and CDR2 are SGHNT and YYREEE (reference sequence). There are 15 residues in the CDR3. Unmatched junction bases numbered 5, after V lost 3 bases and J lost 4 bases. In nominal health when sampled, donors likely had unrecorded immune exposures nonetheless. Sequencing was done on a sample of PBMCs. The sequence was obtained from a woman aged 18-29 years in good health and CMV-seronegative. This rearrangement joins TRBV5-4 to TRBJ2-7; 12 positions match TRBD1. The CDR3 is CASSSGTGGNYEQYF. CDR3 DNA: TGTGCCAGCAGCTCCGGGACAGGGGGCAATTACGAGCAGTACTTC.